The clone carrying this T cell receptor (beta chain) was observed once. The germline V gene has CDR1 MNHEY and CDR2 SVGEGT. Trimming cost V 2 bases and J 12 bases, with 8 bases left between them. CDR3 size: 11 residues. These data are taken from a study of tumor-infiltrating lymphocytes in primary liver carcinoma. Unsorted bulk tissue, roughly 20-32 mg of it, served as the source for co-extraction of RNA and DNA. Patients diagnosed with primary liver carcinoma received treatment through surgical resection. From approximately 450 ng total RNA, TCR beta cDNA was generated with a primer in the constant region. Three nested multiplex PCR rounds of slightly modified ARM-PCR generated TCR beta libraries. PCR rounds one and two used TRBV1-TRBV30 forward primers with a C-beta reverse primer for around 11 cycles each. TCRdb processed the multiplex PCR reads anew with MiXCR; each CDR3 protein has one entry. This sample has 100,000 to 150,000 distinct CDR3 sequences, with under 65% found just once.

The sample consisted of liver tumor tissue from sampling region 3. As to subset: tumor region T3, left-lateral pole. This sequence was found in a woman in her fifties or sixties with primary liver carcinoma and hepatitis B virus infection. The chain is built from TRBV6-2 or TRBV6-3 and TRBJ2-1; D is ambiguous. The CDR3 protein is CASSYDIGQFF. The CDR3 nucleotides are TGTGCCAGCAGTTACGACATTGGGCAGTTCTTC.